What follows are 30 T cell receptor beta chains derived from one specimen sequenced in a study of beta chain features in type 1 diabetes. What was sequenced were expressed TCRB transcripts, since all of the isolated RNA had been reverse transcribed. Sequencing used immunoSEQ multiplex PCR; TCRdb keeps in-frame clones, though not all of them. Of roughly 240,000 clones listed, around an eighth are singletons. The specimen sequenced was naive CD4+ T cells from blood. The receptors were sampled from a woman between 35 and 50 years old in good health.

The chain joins TRBV6-6 to TRBJ1-1; D might be TRBD1 (5 bases). The CDR3 sequence is 14 residues long. Germline-derived CDR1 and CDR2 are MNHNY and SVGAGI (reference sequence). With 0 bases removed from V and 0 bases from J, the gap between germline ends came to 5 bases. The CDR3 protein is CASSYSGVNTEAFF. DNA for the CDR3: TGTGCCAGCAGTTACTCAGGGGTGAACACTGAAGCTTTCTTT.

Written as DNA, the CDR3 is TGTGCCAGCAGTTCCGGACAGGGAAGGGGGATGGGGGAAAACATTCAGTACTTC. Its protein is CASSSGQGRGMGENIQYF. This sequence joins TRBV27 and TRBJ2-4; 8 bases agree with TRBD1. Looked up from germline, CDR1 is MNHEY and CDR2 is SMNVEV (reference sequence). This CDR3 is built from 18 residues. The V segment lost 4 bases and the J segment 5 bases; nucleotides outside the gene matches: 16.

This chain links TRBV7-9 with TRBJ2-1; tentatively, D is TRBD2 (6 bases). From germline, CDR1 is SEHNR and CDR2 FQNEAQ (reference sequence). Trimming cost V 3 bases and J 6 bases, with 15 bases left between them. The CDR3 has 15 residues. The CDR3 DNA sequence: TGTGCCAGCAGCTTGTCTCTGGCGGGGCGCAATGAGCAGTTCTTC. This encodes CASSLSLAGRNEQFF.

This clone has a handful of counts. The chain couples TRBV4-1 to TRBJ2-3; 10 bases agree with TRBD2. The ends lost 5 bases at V and 1 base at J; junction bases unmatched: 3. The CDR3 is 15 amino acids. Germline values: CDR1 MGHRA, CDR2 YSYEKL. The CDR3 nucleotides read TGCGCCAGCAGCTCCGGGACTAGCGGCACAGATACGCAGTATTTT. This translates into CASSSGTSGTDTQYF.

The chain employs TRBV9 and TRBJ2-1; TRBD2 matches 10 bases. After removal of 2 bases from V and 9 bases from J, the junction contained 11 bases not matched to a gene. CDR3 length: 16 amino acids. CDR1 is SGDLS and CDR2 is YYNGEE in the germline V gene. DNA for the CDR3: TGTGCCAGCAGCGTGGTTGCAGCGGGGGGGCCGGGTGAGCAGTTCTTC. It is translated as CASSVVAAGGPGEQFF.

This clone was seen more than once but under ten times. This chain joins TRBV19 and TRBJ2-3; 7 bases are shared with TRBD2. Germline lookup yields CDR1 LNHDA and CDR2 SQIVND (reference sequence). The CDR3 runs 14 residues. Trimming cost V 4 bases and J 3 bases; bases outside gene matches: 4. The CDR3 region is CASSKRDGTDTQYF. CDR3 nucleotide sequence: TGTGCCAGTAGTAAGCGGGACGGAACAGATACGCAGTATTTT. Based on the CDR3 plus reference TRBV19 and TRBJ2-3, the full variable domain is DGGITQSPKYLFRKEGQNVTLSCEQNLNHDAMYWYRQDPGQGLRLIYYSQIVNDFQKGDIAEGYSVSREKKESFPLTVTSAQKNPTAFYLCASSKRDGTDTQYFGPGTRLTVL.

The rearrangement uses TRBV5-1 and TRBJ2-1, with TRBD2 identical over 8 bases. V shed 0 bases and J 6 bases; nucleotides not matched to a gene: 8. Germline V CDR1 and CDR2: SGHRS, YFSETQ. The CDR3 is made up of 16 amino acids. In DNA form, the CDR3 reads TGCGCCAGCAGCTTGGCTAGCGGGTGGGAGAGCAATGAGCAGTTCTTC. Protein sequence: CASSLASGWESNEQFF.

This clone was detected a few times. The chain recombines TRBV7-8 with TRBJ2-1; D remains unclear. This CDR3 region has 14 residues. Germline CDR1 reads SGHVS; CDR2 reads FQNEAQ. Trimming left V 3 bases short and J 5 bases short, with 11 bases between. This CDR3 reads CASSFHGPDNEQFF. The CDR3 coding sequence is TGTGCCAGCAGCTTCCATGGGCCCGACAATGAGCAGTTCTTC.

The V and J genes are TRBV19 and TRBJ1-5; tentatively, D is TRBD1 (5 bases). The length of the CDR3 is 15 residues. V was clipped by 7 bases and J by 6 bases, with 19 bases between them. CDR1 is LNHDA and CDR2 is SQIVND in the germline V gene (reference sequence). CDR3 in amino acids: CASKGFAWGGQPQHF. CDR3 sequence (DNA): TGTGCCAGTAAGGGGTTCGCGTGGGGTGGTCAGCCCCAGCATTTT.

This clone has only a few counts. The gene calls are TRBV7-2 and TRBJ1-2; 11 bases align to TRBD1. Germline V gene data show CDR1 as SGHTA and CDR2 as FQGNSA. Trimming at V came to 3 bases and at J to 8 bases, leaving 2 bases not matched to a gene. The CDR3 is 13 amino acids. CDR3 loop: CASSLDRGHGYTF. The DNA of the CDR3 is TGTGCCAGCAGCTTGGACAGGGGGCACGGCTACACCTTC.

In regard to this clone: Other DNA variants within this sample encode the same CDR3. The rearrangement joins TRBV7-2 to TRBJ1-1; TRBD1 is a possible D gene (6 bases). V lost 4 bases and J 2 bases, leaving 8 bases between the germline ends. This CDR3 comprises 13 residues. Germline CDR1 reads SGHTA; CDR2 reads FQGNSA. CDR3 sequence reads: CASSSDRNTEAFF. Here the CDR3 DNA reads TGTGCCAGCAGCTCGGACAGAAACACTGAAGCTTTCTTT.

The chain employs TRBV28 and TRBJ2-5; 7 positions agree with TRBD1. This CDR3 spans 15 amino acids. Trimming cost V 6 bases and J 1 base; bases outside gene matches: 8. Germline assignment: CDR1 MDHEN and CDR2 SYDVKM. The CDR3: CASRANRGIQETQYF. As DNA, the CDR3 is TGTGCCAGCAGGGCAAACAGGGGCATCCAAGAGACCCAGTACTTC.

This clone was picked up a small number of times. As DNA, the CDR3 is TGTGCCAGCTCACGGAGGGACGAGCAGTACTTC. It yields the protein CASSRRDEQYF. This chain joins TRBV18 and TRBJ2-7; D is possibly TRBD2 (6 bases). V lost 4 bases and J 5 bases, leaving 6 bases between the germline ends. CDR3 length: 11 amino acids. Looked up from germline, CDR1 is KGHSH and CDR2 is LQKENI.

This rearrangement joins TRBV6-8 to TRBJ2-7, with TRBD1 as a possible D gene (6 bases). The V gene lost 3 bases and the J gene lost 3 bases, with 18 bases spanning the gap. CDR3 length equals 16 residues. CDR1 is MNHGY and CDR2 is SAAAGT in the germline V gene. The CDR3 nucleotides read TGTGCCAGCAGTTATTTCTTCGGCCAGGGGATCTACGAGCAGTACTTC. It is translated as CASSYFFGQGIYEQYF.

This clone appeared a few times. V is TRBV5-1 and J is TRBJ2-5, with 7 nucleotides matching TRBD1. Germline trimming cut 0 bases from V and 5 bases from J; bases unmatched to any gene: 7. Germline values: CDR1 SGHRS, CDR2 YFSETQ. The CDR3 sequence is 15 residues long. In DNA, the CDR3 is TGCGCCAGCAGCTTGGTGGCAGGGGGTCTGGAGACCCAGTACTTC. Translating it yields CASSLVAGGLETQYF.

This clone came up a few times. V gene TRBV21-1 combines with J gene TRBJ2-5; the table calls TRBD1, which could not be checked here. TRBV21-1 is recorded as a pseudogene. The length of the CDR3 is 15 residues. CDR3 nucleotide sequence: TGTGCCAGCAGCAATCGACAGGTATCCGGGGAGACCCAGTACTTC. Translation gives CASSNRQVSGETQYF.

This clone was seen a handful of times. The J gene is TRBJ1-1, the V gene TRBV19; D unclear. Trimming took 6 bases from V and 2 from J, leaving 4 bases between them. From germline, CDR1 is LNHDA and CDR2 SQIVND (reference sequence). The CDR3 loop spans 11 amino acids. DNA of the CDR3: TGTGCCAGTAGATTAAACACTGAAGCTTTCTTT. Translated, it gives CASRLNTEAFF.

This clone was detected a few times. This rearrangement joins TRBV6-1 to TRBJ2-7; D remains ambiguous. The CDR3 contains 11 residues. Germline loops: CDR1 MNHNS, CDR2 SASEGT. The germline V and J ends were trimmed by 6 bases and 1 base, with 4 bases remaining between them. CDR3 sequence reads: CASRESYEQYF. CDR3 sequence (DNA): TGTGCCAGCAGGGAGTCCTACGAGCAGTACTTC.

This chain uses TRBV4-1 with TRBJ1-2; 7 bases map to TRBD1. Germline CDR1 MGHRA, CDR2 YSYEKL. The J segment lost 6 bases and the V segment lost 4 bases, leaving 8 bases of the junction unmatched. This CDR3 contains 14 residues. CDR3 DNA: TGCGCCAGCAGCCTAAGGACAGGCCAAAATGGCTACACCTTC. It translates to CASSLRTGQNGYTF.

The J gene is TRBJ1-5, the V gene TRBV27; the D is unclear. The CDR3 is 16 residues long. V lost 5 bases and J lost 1, with 15 bases in between. CDR1 and CDR2 from the germline V gene are MNHEY and SMNVEV (reference sequence). CDR3: CASSPIRTESNQPQHF. CDR3 bases: TGTGCCAGCAGTCCCATCCGCACGGAGAGCAATCAGCCCCAGCATTTT.

This rearrangement joins TRBV5-1 to TRBJ2-1, with 7 bases fitting TRBD1. J lost 0 bases, V lost 5 bases, and 5 bases had no gene match. Germline V lookup: CDR1 SGHRS, CDR2 YFSETQ. The CDR3 loop spans 15 amino acids. Here the CDR3 reads CASRSTGVSYNEQFF. DNA of the CDR3: TGCGCCAGCAGGAGTACAGGGGTCTCCTACAATGAGCAGTTCTTC.

This clone has only a few counts. This chain links TRBV5-1 with TRBJ1-5, with a weak D call TRBD1 (5 bases). Germline V gene lookup returns CDR1 SGHRS and CDR2 YFSETQ. V lost 0 bases, J lost 2 bases, and 12 bases lay in between. The CDR3 spans 16 residues. CDR3 coding DNA: TGCGCCAGCAGCTTGGCGGAATTGGGGCGCAATCAGCCCCAGCATTTT. Its protein product is CASSLAELGRNQPQHF.

This clone was seen more than once but under ten times. The chain links TRBV29-1 to TRBJ1-1; the match to TRBD1 covers 8 bases. CDR3 size: 14 residues. V gave up 6 bases and J gave up 3 bases; unmatched junction bases: 9. Germline V gene sequence: CDR1 SQVTM, CDR2 ANQGSEA. CDR3 loop: CSVTSTGEDTEAFF. Here the CDR3 DNA reads TGCAGCGTAACCTCGACAGGGGAGGACACTGAAGCTTTCTTT. Based on the CDR3 plus reference TRBV29-1 and TRBJ1-1, the full variable domain is SAVISQKPSRDICQRGTSLTIQCQVDSQVTMMFWYRQQPGQSLTLIATANQGSEATYESGFVIDKFPISRPNLTFSTLTVSNMSPEDSSIYLCSVTSTGEDTEAFFGQGTRLTVV.

V is TRBV12-5 and J is TRBJ2-3; TRBD2 agrees at 10 bases. Germline CDR1 and CDR2: LGHNT and FRNRAP. The junction had 4 bases not matched to a gene; V was cut back by 2 bases and J by 2 bases. The CDR3 runs 16 residues. CDR3 in amino acids: CASGLRLAGATDTQYF. The CDR3 region has the DNA TGTGCTAGTGGTTTGAGGCTAGCGGGGGCCACAGATACGCAGTATTTT.

The rearrangement joins TRBV18 to TRBJ2-5; D possibly corresponds to TRBD1 (6 bases). From germline, CDR1 is KGHSH and CDR2 LQKENI. V gave up 1 base and J gave up 0 bases, with 15 bases separating them. The CDR3 is 17 amino acids. The CDR3 reads CASSPLSRGLYQETQYF. The CDR3 nucleotides are TGTGCCAGCTCACCACTCTCCAGGGGATTGTACCAAGAGACCCAGTACTTC. Full variable domain (outside the CDR3, taken from reference TRBV18 and TRBJ2-5): NAGVMQNPRHLVRRRGQEARLRCSPMKGHSHVYWYRQLPEEGLKFMVYLQKENIIDESGMPKERFSAEFPKEGPSILRIQQVVRGDSAAYFCASSPLSRGLYQETQYFGPGTRLLVL.

This clone was seen many times. The J gene is TRBJ1-2, the V gene TRBV29-1; 10 bases are shared with TRBD1. J gave up 4 bases and V 7 bases, and 6 bases lay outside the gene matches. Germline V gene sequence: CDR1 SQVTM, CDR2 ANQGSEA. There are 13 residues in the CDR3. The CDR3 region has the DNA TGCAGCGCCGGGACAGGGGATGTCTATGGCTACACCTTC. Its translation is CSAGTGDVYGYTF.

This clone turned up a few times. The V and J genes are TRBV18 and TRBJ2-7, with D possibly matching TRBD1 (5 bases). CDR1 is KGHSH, CDR2 LQKENI, per germline. V was clipped by 6 bases and J by 5 bases, with 17 bases between them. The CDR3 has 14 amino acids. The CDR3 is CASSPFAARDEQYF. The CDR3 DNA is TGTGCCAGCTCCCCCTTCGCGGCCAGGGACGAGCAGTACTTC.

This clone was seen a handful of times. V usage is TRBV9 and J usage is TRBJ2-7, with a tentative D call TRBD2 (5 bases). Germline CDR1 and CDR2: SGDLS and YYNGEE. The CDR3 is made up of 15 amino acids. Trimming took off 0 bases at V and 2 bases at J, with 12 bases between the two ends. DNA of the CDR3: TGTGCCAGCAGCGTAGCTATGACGGGAACCTACGAGCAGTACTTC. The encoded protein is CASSVAMTGTYEQYF.

This clone was counted between two and nine times. The genes are TRBV5-1 and TRBJ2-2; 12 bases line up with TRBD2. The CDR3 contains 18 residues. Germline CDR1 is SGHRS and CDR2 is YFSETQ. Trimming at V came to 3 bases and at J to 2 bases, leaving 8 bases not matched to a gene. This chain's CDR3 is CASSSGLAGGPNTGELFF. The CDR3 nucleotides are TGCGCCAGCAGCTCCGGTCTAGCGGGGGGGCCCAACACCGGGGAGCTGTTTTTT.

This sequence joins TRBV7-6 and TRBJ1-2, with 8 bases fitting TRBD1. V shed 4 bases and J 2 bases; nucleotides not matched to a gene: 15. CDR3 size: 18 residues. CDR1 SGHVS and CDR2 FNYEAQ come from the germline V gene. The CDR3 DNA reads TGTGCCAGCAGCTACAGATTAGGACGGACAGGGTCAAACTATGGCTACACCTTC. As protein: CASSYRLGRTGSNYGYTF.